The source of this TCR beta chain is a study of cytomegalovirus exposure and HLA in healthy donors. Study-wide findings and caveats: Later on, an analysis showed TCR association rates differing by HLA locus, with DRB1 the most and HLA-C the fewest. A later analysis linked a missense DCLRE1C variant to TCR beta V- and J-gene trimming. Despite most TCR sequences being rare, some public TCRs occurred in many donors. Specificity of three CMV-associated chains for CMV antigens was verified in vitro.

As to this clone: Its antigen is not known.

The PCR had 60 Vbeta and 13 Jbeta primers. Clones were read by immunoSEQ multiplex PCR, and TCRdb kept only the in-frame ones, dropping some. The sample consists of 150,000 to 200,000 clones, more than 80% of them appearing once. Germline CDR1 LNHDA, CDR2 SQIVND (reference sequence). V was pared by 9 bases and J by 0 bases, with 12 bases of the junction left unmatched. This CDR3 spans 17 amino acids. The sequenced sample consisted of PBMCs. The receptor was derived from a man between 18 and 29 years old in good health and CMV-seronegative. V gene TRBV19 combines with J gene TRBJ2-2, with 8 nucleotides matching TRBD1. CDR3 sequence (DNA): TGTGCCAGCCGCCGTACGGGACAGGCCGCGAACACCGGGGAGCTGTTTTTT. Residues: CASRRTGQAANTGELFF. The whole variable domain, filled in from reference TRBV19 and TRBJ2-2, reads DGGITQSPKYLFRKEGQNVTLSCEQNLNHDAMYWYRQDPGQGLRLIYYSQIVNDFQKGDIAEGYSVSREKKESFPLTVTSAQKNPTAFYLCASRRTGQAANTGELFFGEGSRLTVL.